This passage covers 24 T cell receptor beta chains from one sample sequenced in a study of blood T cell repertoires in COVID-19. Generated by immunoSEQ multiplex PCR, the TCRdb table keeps only in-frame clones and is missing some. Among about 33,000 clones listed, about 88% were seen once. The sample comprised peripheral blood. These receptors came from a human donor in a cohort sampled during active COVID-19.

The chain uses TRBV27 and TRBJ2-1; D not certain. Trimming stripped 10 bases from V and 0 bases from J, with 13 bases between. CDR3 length: 14 residues. The germline CDR1 and CDR2 sequences are MNHEY and SMNVEV (reference sequence). Here the CDR3 reads CATRRSSSYNEQFF. The CDR3 coding sequence is TGTGCCACCCGCCGGAGCAGCTCCTACAATGAGCAGTTCTTC.

The chain joins TRBV4-1 to TRBJ1-5; 8 bases line up with TRBD1. From germline, CDR1 is MGHRA and CDR2 YSYEKL. This CDR3 region has 17 residues. Unmatched junction bases numbered 7, after V lost 0 bases and J lost 3 bases. The CDR3 DNA sequence: TGCGCCAGCAGCCAAGATTTCGCGCAGGGGGCCAATCAGCCCCAGCATTTT. Translation gives CASSQDFAQGANQPQHF.

The chain has TRBV28 and TRBJ1-4; D is perhaps TRBD1 (5 bases). The CDR3 has 15 residues. Germline values: CDR1 MDHEN, CDR2 SYDVKM. V lost 0 bases, J lost 3 bases, and 8 bases lay in between. DNA of the CDR3: TGTGCCAGCAGTTTATGGGCAGGGCCTAATGAAAAACTGTTTTTT. This encodes CASSLWAGPNEKLFF.

The rearrangement links TRBV4-1 to TRBJ2-1, with D tentatively TRBD1 (5 bases). The CDR3 runs 16 residues. The V gene's germline CDR1 is MGHRA and CDR2 YSYEKL. Trimming left V 1 base short and J 6 bases short, with 16 bases between. The DNA for the CDR3 is TGCGCCAGCAGCCAAGGCCGAGGCAGGGAAGTCAATGAGCAGTTCTTC. Translated, it gives CASSQGRGREVNEQFF.

V usage is TRBV19 and J usage is TRBJ1-1, with D possibly matching TRBD1 (6 bases). The germline CDR1 and CDR2 sequences are LNHDA and SQIVND (reference sequence). V lost 5 bases to trimming and J lost 2 bases, with 9 bases between them. This CDR3 region has 13 residues. The CDR3 DNA follows: TGTGCCAGTAGTTTACAGGGTAACACTGAAGCTTTCTTT. This translates into CASSLQGNTEAFF. Combining the CDR3 with reference TRBV19 and TRBJ1-1 gives the whole variable domain DGGITQSPKYLFRKEGQNVTLSCEQNLNHDAMYWYRQDPGQGLRLIYYSQIVNDFQKGDIAEGYSVSREKKESFPLTVTSAQKNPTAFYLCASSLQGNTEAFFGQGTRLTVV.

This clone came up once. The chain recombines TRBV2 with TRBJ2-3; no definite D call. The CDR3 spans 15 residues. Trimming stripped 1 base from V and 1 base from J, with 9 bases between. Germline V gene sequence: CDR1 SNHLY, CDR2 FYNNEI. This CDR3 is CASSEVGTGTDTQYF. The CDR3 DNA is TGTGCCAGCAGTGAAGTAGGAACAGGCACAGATACGCAGTATTTT.

This clone was counted a few times. This chain joins TRBV6-5 and TRBJ1-2; possible D gene TRBD1, 6 bases. V was pared by 2 bases and J by 8 bases, with 18 bases between. There are 15 residues in the CDR3. Germline V gene sequence: CDR1 MNHEY, CDR2 SVGAGI. The CDR3 DNA follows: TGTGCCAGCAGTTACGTAGGGACACCCGAGGGAGGCTACACCTTC. Protein: CASSYVGTPEGGYTF.

The rearrangement links TRBV2 to TRBJ1-1; D remains unclear. Germline-derived CDR1 and CDR2 are SNHLY and FYNNEI. The CDR3 contains 13 residues. V lost 3 bases and J 1 base, leaving 6 bases between the germline ends. The CDR3 bases are TGTGCCAGCAGTGAGGAGGAGAACACTGAAGCTTTCTTT. It encodes CASSEEENTEAFF.

The rearrangement uses TRBV4-1 and TRBJ1-4, with 10 bases fitting TRBD1. The CDR3 runs to 14 residues. CDR1 is MGHRA, CDR2 YSYEKL, per germline. J was trimmed by 6 bases and V by 4 bases; bases with no gene match: 2. The DNA for the CDR3 is TGCGCCAGCAGCCCCGGGACAGGGGATGAAAAACTGTTTTTT. Translating gives CASSPGTGDEKLFF.

The chain uses TRBV9 and TRBJ2-2; weak D call: TRBD2 (6 bases). The germline CDR1 and CDR2 sequences are SGDLS and YYNGEE. The CDR3 runs 15 residues. Trimming removed 4 bases at V and 2 bases at J, with 12 bases between. The CDR3 nucleotides read TGTGCCAGCAGCTCGGACTACTATAACACCGGGGAGCTGTTTTTT. It is translated as CASSSDYYNTGELFF.

This chain connects TRBV28 to TRBJ2-7; TRBD1 matches 7 bases. The CDR3 runs to 15 residues. V lost 1 base to trimming and J lost 1 base; unmatched junction nucleotides: 4. CDR1 MDHEN and CDR2 SYDVKM come from the germline V gene. The CDR3, as DNA: TGTGCCAGCAGTTTATCGCAGACAGGGTCCTACGAGCAGTACTTC. Amino acids: CASSLSQTGSYEQYF. Looking up the rest from reference TRBV28 and TRBJ2-7 gives the full variable domain: DVKVTQSSRYLVKRTGEKVFLECVQDMDHENMFWYRQDPGLGLRLIYFSYDVKMKEKGDIPEGYSVSREKKERFSLILESASTNQTSMYLCASSLSQTGSYEQYFGPGTRLTVT.

The chain employs TRBV6-1 and TRBJ1-6; maybe TRBD1 (6 bases). The CDR3 is 15 residues long. V gave up 3 bases and J gave up 6 bases, with 12 bases separating them. Germline-derived CDR1 and CDR2 are MNHNS and SASEGT. The CDR3, as DNA: TGTGCCAGCAGTGATACAGGGTTGGGTAATTCACCCCTCCACTTT. It translates to CASSDTGLGNSPLHF.

In its sample, this clone was seen a few times. The V and J genes are TRBV7-8 and TRBJ1-4; no clear D. The CDR3 loop spans 12 amino acids. Germline V gene data show CDR1 as SGHVS and CDR2 as FQNEAQ. The ends were cut back, 3 bases at V and 5 bases at J, with 4 bases in the middle. CDR3 bases: TGTGCCAGCAGCTTCCAGAATGAAAAACTGTTTTTT. Protein product: CASSFQNEKLFF.

The chain uses TRBV3-1 (or the pseudogene TRBV3-2) and TRBJ2-7; perhaps TRBD2 as D (5 bases). Per the germline V gene, CDR1 is LGHDT and CDR2 is YNNKEL (reference sequence). Trimming removed 0 bases at V and 2 bases at J, with 11 bases between. This CDR3 has 15 residues. CDR3 protein: CASSQESGGPYEQYF. The CDR3 nucleotides are TGTGCCAGCAGCCAAGAAAGTGGAGGTCCCTACGAGCAGTACTTC.

The chain joins TRBV24-1 to TRBJ2-1, with 7 bases that match TRBD1. Per the germline V gene, CDR1 is KGHDR and CDR2 is SFDVKD. This CDR3 region has 18 residues. V was pared by 3 bases and J by 2 bases, with 12 bases of the junction left unmatched. The CDR3 spells CATSDGGTSQGTYNEQFF. CDR3 bases: TGTGCCACCAGTGATGGGGGAACTTCACAGGGGACCTACAATGAGCAGTTCTTC.

This clone appeared once. The gene calls are TRBV5-1 and TRBJ2-2; perhaps TRBD1 as D (5 bases). The CDR3 contains 15 residues. Trimming pared 0 bases from V and 1 base from J, leaving 7 bases between. The germline CDR1 and CDR2 sequences are SGHRS and YFSETQ. As DNA, the CDR3 is TGCGCCAGCAGCTTGGGGCAGGGGAACACCGGGGAGCTGTTTTTT. Amino acid sequence: CASSLGQGNTGELFF.

The chain combines TRBV2 with TRBJ1-3; perhaps TRBD1 as D (6 bases). In germline, CDR1 is SNHLY, CDR2 FYNNEI. The CDR3 consists of 14 residues. V was shortened by 5 bases and J by 4 bases, with 12 bases between the two germline ends. CDR3 residues: CASSTGLGGNTIYF. For the CDR3, the DNA is TGTGCCAGCAGTACAGGGTTGGGGGGAAACACCATATATTTT. The full variable domain, in which reference TRBV2 and TRBJ1-3 provide the parts outside the CDR3, is EPEVTQTPSHQVTQMGQEVILRCVPISNHLYFYWYRQILGQKVEFLVSFYNNEISEKSEIFDDQFSVERPDGSNFTLKIRSTKLEDSAMYFCASSTGLGGNTIYFGEGSWLTVV.

The chain employs TRBV5-1 and TRBJ1-6; TRBD1 matches 9 bases. J was trimmed by 7 bases and V by 1 base; bases with no gene match: 6. Germline CDR1 and CDR2: SGHRS and YFSETQ. The CDR3 covers 16 residues. CDR3 bases: TGCGCCAGCAGCTTGACCCCCGGACAGGGGAATTCACCCCTCCACTTT. Translation gives CASSLTPGQGNSPLHF.

V gene TRBV29-1 combines with J gene TRBJ1-3; no reliable D call. CDR1 and CDR2 from the germline V gene are SQVTM and ANQGSEA. The CDR3 runs to 14 residues. V lost 5 bases and J 2 bases, leaving 13 bases between the germline ends. CDR3 sequence reads: CSVSGEMAGNTIYF. CDR3 nucleotide sequence: TGCAGCGTTTCCGGGGAGATGGCTGGAAACACCATATATTTT.

The rearrangement uses TRBV7-9 and TRBJ1-1, with 8 nucleotides matching TRBD1. Trimming took 4 bases from V and 4 from J; bases not matched to a gene: 5. The CDR3 sequence is 14 residues long. In germline, CDR1 is SEHNR, CDR2 FQNEAQ (reference sequence). CDR3 sequence: CASSSPDRATEAFF. The CDR3, as DNA: TGTGCCAGCAGCTCCCCGGACAGGGCCACTGAAGCTTTCTTT.

The chain carries TRBV11-2 and TRBJ2-5; D might be TRBD2 (5 bases). V dropped 0 bases and J dropped 5 bases, with 19 bases sitting between them. The CDR3 has 17 amino acids. The germline V gene encodes CDR1 SGHAT and CDR2 FQNNGV. In DNA, the CDR3 is TGTGCCAGCAGCTTAGATCCCCCCCCCGGGCGGGTTGAGACCCAGTACTTC. Residues: CASSLDPPPGRVETQYF.

V is TRBV19 and J is TRBJ2-2; tentatively, D is TRBD1 (5 bases). V dropped 4 bases and J dropped 3 bases, with 9 bases sitting between them. Germline loops: CDR1 LNHDA, CDR2 SQIVND (reference sequence). The CDR3 spans 14 residues. Here the CDR3 DNA reads TGTGCCAGTAGTAAAGGGGTCGACACCGGGGAGCTGTTTTTT. The encoded protein is CASSKGVDTGELFF. Filled out from reference TRBV19 and TRBJ2-2, the complete variable domain reads DGGITQSPKYLFRKEGQNVTLSCEQNLNHDAMYWYRQDPGQGLRLIYYSQIVNDFQKGDIAEGYSVSREKKESFPLTVTSAQKNPTAFYLCASSKGVDTGELFFGEGSRLTVL.

The genes are TRBV6-5 and TRBJ2-4; tentative D call: TRBD1 (6 bases). Trimming cost V 5 bases and J 1 base, with 12 bases left between them. The CDR3 covers 15 residues. Germline lookup yields CDR1 MNHEY and CDR2 SVGAGI. In DNA form, the CDR3 reads TGTGCCAGCAGTCCCTTAACAGGGGCCAAAAACATTCAGTACTTC. This encodes CASSPLTGAKNIQYF.

The chain uses TRBV28 and TRBJ2-5; weak D call: TRBD2 (6 bases). In germline, CDR1 is MDHEN, CDR2 SYDVKM. V shed 5 bases and J shed 2 bases, with 12 bases lying between them. The CDR3 is 14 residues long. In DNA, the CDR3 is TGTGCCAGCAGTACGGGACTTCAACAAGAGACCCAGTACTTC. Encoded protein: CASSTGLQQETQYF.